This TCR beta chain derives from a study of Ad26.COV2.S vaccination and SARS-CoV-2 variants. This clone was seen a single time. The sample's treatment: 15 to 20 received Ad26.COV2.S at low or high dose, single or two shots; about 5 received placebo; per-sample allocation not given. On day 63 after the first injection, vaccine and placebo recipients gave samples. Boston supplied an adult donor aged 18-55 years. Spike of the Wuhan-strain SARS-CoV-2 was expressed by an Ad26 vector, which formed the vaccine. Produced via immunoSEQ multiplex PCR; TCRdb's table is partial and in-frame only. The sample includes some 410,000 clones, about nine tenths of them seen just once. This sequence was found in a person aged 18-60 years who received the Ad26.COV2.S COVID-19 vaccine or a placebo. The sample here was peripheral blood, taken in a trial of Ad26.COV2.S vaccine versus placebo.

This CDR3 reads CASSLDFLEKLFF. The CDR3, as DNA: TGTGCCAGCAGTTTGGACTTCCTTGAAAAACTGTTTTTT. The chain is built from TRBV12-3 or TRBV12-4 and TRBJ1-4; D remains unclear. Between the trimmed V and J ends, which lost 3 bases and 7 bases, there was a span of 9 bases. The CDR3 contains 13 residues.